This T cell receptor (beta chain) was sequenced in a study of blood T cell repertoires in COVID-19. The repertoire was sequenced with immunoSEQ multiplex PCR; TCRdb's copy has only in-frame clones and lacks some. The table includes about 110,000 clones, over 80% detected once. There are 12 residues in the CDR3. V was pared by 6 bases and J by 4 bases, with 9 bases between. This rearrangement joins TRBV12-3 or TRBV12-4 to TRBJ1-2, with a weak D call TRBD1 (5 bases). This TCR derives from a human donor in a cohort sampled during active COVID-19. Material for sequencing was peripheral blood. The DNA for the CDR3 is TGTGCCAGCAGCAGACAGAGCTATGGCTACACCTTC. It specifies CASSRQSYGYTF.